The source of this T cell receptor (beta chain) is a study of CD8+ T cells in alopecia areata. Study context: Treatment comprised oral tofacitinib, 5 to 10 mg twice daily, in treated patients. The study, taken as a whole, reports: The study found that many expanded lesional clones persisted in scalp and blood during tofacitinib.

cDNA serving as the sequencing template came from extracted, reverse transcribed RNA. Sequenced by immunoSEQ multiplex PCR; TCRdb stores in-frame clones only, minus some. The top ten clones hold about 2.6% of a sample with 200,000 to 250,000 clones, 40% to 45% of them seen once. CDR1 is MDHEN and CDR2 is SYDVKM in the germline V gene. V lost 8 bases to trimming and J lost 4 bases, with 17 bases between them. The CDR3 is made up of 14 amino acids. This clone has more than one count but fewer than ten. What it binds is unknown. Noted treatment: oral pan-JAK inhibitor, 5-10 mg twice daily. This clonotype originated in a human donor with alopecia areata. The chain carries TRBV28 and TRBJ2-5, with D possibly being TRBD1 (5 bases). The sample consisted of CD4+ T cells sorted from blood, taken at approximately week 36, from a patient treated with tofacitinib. The DNA of the CDR3 is TGTGCCAGCGGGATGGAAGGGGTTGGAGAGACCCAGTACTTC. Amino acid sequence: CASGMEGVGETQYF.